These 14 T cell receptor beta chains originate from one sample sequenced in a study of blood T cell repertoires in COVID-19. Sequencing was performed with immunoSEQ multiplex PCR; in TCRdb, only in-frame clones are kept and a portion is missing. This repertoire shows 100,000 to 120,000 clones, roughly 80% found once; its top ten account for approximately 15%. Source material: peripheral blood. All receptors derive from an elderly woman with acute or convalescent COVID-19.

This rearrangement joins TRBV28 to TRBJ2-5; TRBD1 is a possible D gene (6 bases). V was clipped by 5 bases and J by 4 bases, with 17 bases between them. The CDR3 runs to 15 residues. Germline values: CDR1 MDHEN, CDR2 SYDVKM. CDR3: CASSPAQGWRETQYF. CDR3 DNA: TGTGCCAGCAGTCCAGCTCAGGGGTGGCGAGAGACCCAGTACTTC.

V usage is TRBV5-4 and J usage is TRBJ2-1; TRBD2 matches at 8 bases. Trimming removed 2 bases from V and 6 bases from J; junction bases left unmatched: 13. CDR3 size: 17 residues. Germline CDR1 and CDR2: SGHNT and YYREEE (reference sequence). The CDR3 coding sequence is TGTGCCAGCAGCTTCCCTCTCCCGGGAGGGGTTGGCAATGAGCAGTTCTTC. This translates into CASSFPLPGGVGNEQFF.

V gene TRBV7-9 combines with J gene TRBJ2-4; D may be TRBD2 (6 bases). Germline CDR1 reads SEHNR; CDR2 reads FQNEAQ (reference sequence). The CDR3 has 15 residues. Trimming took 4 bases from V and 6 from J, leaving 16 bases between them. CDR3 sequence: CASSSPGTGGNIQYF. The CDR3 DNA follows: TGTGCCAGCAGCTCGCCCGGGACCGGGGGAAACATTCAGTACTTC.

This chain links TRBV5-1 with TRBJ2-3; 13 nucleotides line up with TRBD2. V dropped 2 bases and J dropped 2; count of bases not matched to a gene: 2. The germline CDR1 and CDR2 sequences are SGHRS and YFSETQ. The CDR3 length is 16 residues. The CDR3, as DNA: TGCGCCAGCAGCTTAGGACTAGCGGGAGACACAGATACGCAGTATTTT. Translation gives CASSLGLAGDTDTQYF.

V usage is TRBV4-1 and J usage is TRBJ1-3; D is possibly TRBD1 (5 bases). The germline V and J ends were trimmed by 1 base and 3 bases, with 10 bases remaining between them. Germline V gene lookup returns CDR1 MGHRA and CDR2 YSYEKL. This CDR3 is 15 amino acids long. CDR3 amino acids: CASSQGSGLGNTIYF. The CDR3, as DNA: TGCGCCAGCAGCCAAGGCTCAGGGCTTGGAAACACCATATATTTT.

The chain joins TRBV6-5 to TRBJ2-3; possible D gene TRBD1, 6 bases. The V end lost 6 bases, the J end lost 5 bases, and 15 bases lay between the germline ends. This CDR3 is 14 amino acids long. Germline values: CDR1 MNHEY, CDR2 SVGAGI. The CDR3 DNA is TGTGCCAGCAGCTTCAACAGGGCGAAAGATACGCAGTATTTT. This encodes CASSFNRAKDTQYF.

V gene TRBV27 combines with J gene TRBJ1-5; 8 bases map to TRBD1. This CDR3 has 15 residues. J gave up 4 bases and V 3 bases, and 5 bases lay outside the gene matches. The V gene's germline CDR1 is MNHEY and CDR2 SMNVEV (reference sequence). This chain's CDR3 is CASSFTGGTNQPQHF. CDR3 coding DNA: TGTGCCAGCAGTTTTACAGGGGGTACTAATCAGCCCCAGCATTTT.

This sequence joins TRBV7-9 and TRBJ1-4, with a weak D call TRBD1 (5 bases). The CDR3 length is 13 residues. The germline V gene encodes CDR1 SEHNR and CDR2 FQNEAQ (reference sequence). Trimming cost V 5 bases and J 10 bases, with 14 bases left between them. CDR3 nucleotides: TGTGCCAGCAGCATTAATGACGGGGGAAAACTGTTTTTT. Protein product: CASSINDGGKLFF.

This clone was observed a single time. V usage is TRBV4-1 and J usage is TRBJ2-1; 9 bases agree with TRBD2. The V segment lost 3 bases and the J segment 9 bases; nucleotides outside the gene matches: 9. Germline values: CDR1 MGHRA, CDR2 YSYEKL. This CDR3 contains 15 residues. The CDR3: CASSHRPGLATEQFF. As DNA, the CDR3 is TGCGCCAGCAGCCACAGACCGGGACTAGCAACTGAGCAGTTCTTC.

This clone was counted a single time. The V and J genes are TRBV5-1 and TRBJ1-1; D gene ambiguous. CDR3 length: 16 amino acids. The germline gives CDR1 SGHRS, CDR2 YFSETQ. The ends were cut back, 0 bases at V and 6 bases at J, with 18 bases in the middle. Written as DNA, the CDR3 is TGCGCCAGCAGCTTGGGGGGAGCGGAGAAGTGGTCTGAAGCTTTCTTT. This gives the protein CASSLGGAEKWSEAFF.

The chain uses TRBV6-6 and TRBJ1-5, with 9 bases that match TRBD1. Germline lookup yields CDR1 MNHNY and CDR2 SVGAGI (reference sequence). V dropped 6 bases and J dropped 4; count of bases not matched to a gene: 7. The CDR3 covers 15 residues. The CDR3 sequence: CASSPGQGENQPQHF. CDR3 sequence (DNA): TGTGCCAGCAGCCCGGGACAGGGCGAAAATCAGCCCCAGCATTTT.

The chain has TRBV14 and TRBJ2-5; D is possibly TRBD1 (6 bases). This CDR3 has 18 residues. Trimming pared 2 bases from V and 1 base from J, leaving 20 bases between. Germline V CDR1 and CDR2: SGHDN, FVKESK. The CDR3 loop is CASSQWQVKDSCQETQYF. DNA of the CDR3: TGTGCCAGCAGCCAATGGCAAGTTAAGGACAGTTGCCAAGAGACCCAGTACTTC.

This clone was counted a single time. This chain links TRBV19 with TRBJ2-7; D is perhaps TRBD1 (6 bases). Germline CDR1 and CDR2: LNHDA and SQIVND (reference sequence). Deletions cut 2 bases from V and 2 bases from J, with 10 bases between. The CDR3 runs to 14 residues. The CDR3 reads CASSIRTEAYEQYF. In DNA, the CDR3 is TGTGCCAGTAGTATACGGACAGAAGCCTACGAGCAGTACTTC.

The chain joins TRBV19 to TRBJ2-3; 11 nucleotides match TRBD2. Germline values: CDR1 LNHDA, CDR2 SQIVND (reference sequence). V shed 3 bases, J shed 5 bases, and the junction held 13 bases outside the gene matches. This CDR3 has 18 residues. CDR3 nucleotides: TGTGCCAGTAGTATGCAGGGGGGGACTAGCGGTCCTAGAGATACGCAGTATTTT. As protein: CASSMQGGTSGPRDTQYF.